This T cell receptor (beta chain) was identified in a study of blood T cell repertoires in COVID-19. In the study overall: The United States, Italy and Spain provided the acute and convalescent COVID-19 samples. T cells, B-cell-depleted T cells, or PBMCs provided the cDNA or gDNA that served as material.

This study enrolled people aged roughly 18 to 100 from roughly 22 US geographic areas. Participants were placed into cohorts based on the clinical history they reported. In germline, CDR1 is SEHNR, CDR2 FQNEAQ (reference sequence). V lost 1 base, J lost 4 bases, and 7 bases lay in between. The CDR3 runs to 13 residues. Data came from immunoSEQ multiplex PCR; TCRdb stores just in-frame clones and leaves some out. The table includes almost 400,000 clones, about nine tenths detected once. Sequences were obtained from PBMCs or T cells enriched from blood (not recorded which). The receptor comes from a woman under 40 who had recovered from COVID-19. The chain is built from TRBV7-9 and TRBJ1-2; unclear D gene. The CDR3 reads CASSLGSVYGYTF. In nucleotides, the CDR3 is TGTGCCAGCAGCTTAGGCTCAGTCTATGGCTACACCTTC.